The 24 T cell receptor beta chains below come from one sample, sequenced in a study of blood T cell repertoires in COVID-19. Assay used: immunoSEQ multiplex PCR; TCRdb lists only in-frame clones, some missing. The top ten hold 1% of the sample, which has approximately 310,000 clones, more than 75% seen once. The sequenced material came from peripheral blood. The receptors derive from a man between 45 and 60 years old with active or convalescent COVID-19.

The V call is TRBV7-2, the J call TRBJ2-3, with TRBD2 as a possible D gene (5 bases). This CDR3 region has 16 residues. The germline V gene has CDR1 SGHTA and CDR2 FQGNSA. The V end was cut by 1 base, the J end by 9 bases, with 20 bases between. The CDR3 reads CASSLGGVLPTGTQYF. As DNA, the CDR3 is TGTGCCAGCAGCTTAGGGGGAGTACTCCCAACGGGCACGCAGTATTTT.

The chain carries TRBV2 and TRBJ2-1; tentatively, D is TRBD1 (6 bases). Germline V gene data show CDR1 as SNHLY and CDR2 as FYNNEI. The V and J ends lost 6 bases and 6 bases respectively, with 9 bases between them. The CDR3 is 12 residues long. CDR3 in amino acids: CASRDRLNEQFF. CDR3 bases: TGTGCCAGCAGGGACAGACTCAATGAGCAGTTCTTC.

This chain connects TRBV6-5 to TRBJ2-3; tentative D call: TRBD1 (7 bases). The CDR3 is made up of 14 amino acids. From germline, CDR1 is MNHEY and CDR2 SVGAGI. Trimming took 6 bases from V and 8 from J, leaving 18 bases between them. The CDR3 here is CASSRGGGVGTQYF. CDR3 DNA: TGTGCCAGCAGCCGAGGAGGGGGCGTCGGTACGCAGTATTTT.

The chain employs TRBV7-2 and TRBJ2-4, with TRBD2 matching over 8 bases. V shed 0 bases and J 8 bases; nucleotides not matched to a gene: 0. Germline CDR1 reads SGHTA; CDR2 reads FQGNSA. The CDR3 spans 13 residues. CDR3 loop: CASSLARGDIQYF. The CDR3 nucleotides read TGTGCCAGCAGCTTAGCGCGGGGGGACATTCAGTACTTC.

The rearrangement joins TRBV27 to TRBJ2-7; the D gene is possibly TRBD2 (6 bases). This CDR3 is built from 15 residues. Trimming removed 6 bases at V and 4 bases at J, with 19 bases between. Germline V CDR1 and CDR2: MNHEY, SMNVEV (reference sequence). DNA for the CDR3: TGTGCCAGCAGGGAAGGAGGGGACTCAGGGTACGAGCAGTACTTC. This gives the protein CASREGGDSGYEQYF.

Points on this clone: At the DNA level, this CDR3 is encoded by other sequences in the same sample as well. The chain uses TRBV5-4 and TRBJ1-2; 10 positions match TRBD1. The CDR3 runs 13 residues. Trimming cost V 4 bases and J 8 bases; bases outside gene matches: 5. From germline, CDR1 is SGHNT and CDR2 YYREEE (reference sequence). The CDR3 here is CASSPGTGDGYTF. DNA for the CDR3: TGTGCCAGCAGCCCAGGGACAGGGGACGGCTACACCTTC.

The count of this clone is one. V usage is TRBV9 and J usage is TRBJ1-2, with 8 positions matching TRBD1. Germline trimming cut 0 bases from V and 0 bases from J; bases unmatched to any gene: 4. This CDR3 region has 16 residues. Germline CDR1 SGDLS, CDR2 YYNGEE. The CDR3 reads CASSVEGTGSNYGYTF. In DNA, the CDR3 is TGTGCCAGCAGCGTAGAAGGGACAGGCTCTAACTATGGCTACACCTTC.

Details on this clone: Other DNA sequences of this sample code for an identical CDR3. The chain uses TRBV9 and TRBJ2-5, with D perhaps matching TRBD2 (7 bases). From germline, CDR1 is SGDLS and CDR2 YYNGEE. The CDR3 runs 15 residues. The germline V and J ends were trimmed by 0 bases and 1 base, with 10 bases remaining between them. This chain's CDR3 is CASSVGGGVQETQYF. As DNA, the CDR3 is TGTGCCAGCAGCGTAGGAGGGGGGGTCCAAGAGACCCAGTACTTC.

The gene calls are TRBV6-5 and TRBJ2-3; 7 positions agree with TRBD1. The CDR3 extends over 14 amino acids. The germline V gene has CDR1 MNHEY and CDR2 SVGAGI. With V trimmed by 6 bases and J by 1 base, 4 bases remained unmatched. CDR3 sequence (DNA): TGTGCCAGCAGCCGGACAGGAGGCACAGATACGCAGTATTTT. Residues: CASSRTGGTDTQYF.

The V and J genes are TRBV5-1 and TRBJ2-3, with a possible D match to TRBD1 (5 bases). Germline assignment: CDR1 SGHRS and CDR2 YFSETQ. V lost 4 bases to trimming and J lost 0 bases, with 9 bases between them. The CDR3 extends over 14 amino acids. The CDR3 here is CASSPRQSTDTQYF. The DNA of the CDR3 is TGCGCCAGCAGCCCCCGACAGAGCACAGATACGCAGTATTTT.

This clone has only one observation. The rearrangement joins TRBV7-2 to TRBJ2-1; the match to TRBD2 covers 11 bases. CDR1 and CDR2 (germline): SGHTA, FQGNSA. V lost 1 base, J lost 4 bases, and 9 bases stayed unmatched. The CDR3 runs 18 residues. The CDR3 sequence: CASSLESDSGRVYNEQFF. The CDR3 coding sequence is TGTGCCAGCAGCTTAGAATCGGATAGCGGGAGGGTTTACAATGAGCAGTTCTTC.

The chain is built from TRBV6-2 or TRBV6-3 and TRBJ1-4, with TRBD1 matching 7 bases. Germline V gene sequence: CDR1 MNHEY, CDR2 SVGEGT. The CDR3 consists of 16 residues. The ends lost 6 bases at V and 7 bases at J; junction bases unmatched: 14. CDR3 protein: CASSVDTGVLSEKLFF. The CDR3 DNA follows: TGTGCCAGCAGCGTTGATACAGGGGTTTTGAGTGAAAAACTGTTTTTT.

The rearrangement uses TRBV2 and TRBJ2-5; D is perhaps TRBD2 (6 bases). The germline CDR1 and CDR2 sequences are SNHLY and FYNNEI. The length of the CDR3 is 14 residues. V shed 11 bases and J shed 7 bases, with 23 bases lying between them. The CDR3: CAWNHGSTKRTQYF. The CDR3, as DNA: TGTGCCTGGAACCACGGGAGTACTAAACGGACCCAGTACTTC.

In nucleotides, the CDR3 is TGTGCCAGCAGCTTGACGGGACAGGGAAACACCGGGGAGCTGTTTTTT. This translates into CASSLTGQGNTGELFF. The J gene is TRBJ2-2, the V gene TRBV5-4; TRBD1 agrees at 9 bases. The ends lost 1 base at V and 2 bases at J; junction bases unmatched: 3. Germline V gene data show CDR1 as SGHNT and CDR2 as YYREEE (reference sequence). The CDR3 totals 16 residues.

This chain connects TRBV5-1 to TRBJ2-1, with 12 bases that match TRBD1. With V trimmed by 4 bases and J by 9 bases, 8 bases remained unmatched. Germline V lookup: CDR1 SGHRS, CDR2 YFSETQ. The CDR3 length is 15 residues. CDR3 nucleotide sequence: TGCGCCAGCAGCATCGCCGGGACAGGGGGCACTGAGCAGTTCTTC. It yields the protein CASSIAGTGGTEQFF.

The count of this clone is one. The sample carries other DNA sequences with the same CDR3. The chain employs TRBV20-1 and TRBJ1-2, with D tentatively TRBD1 (5 bases). CDR3 size: 11 residues. In germline, CDR1 is DFQATT, CDR2 SNEGSKA (reference sequence). Trimming removed 3 bases from V and 7 bases from J, with 9 bases in between. The CDR3 reads CSARGGFGYTF. In nucleotides, the CDR3 is TGCAGTGCTAGGGGGGGTTTTGGCTACACCTTC.

The chain uses TRBV7-2 and TRBJ1-2; maybe TRBD1 (5 bases). This CDR3 spans 17 amino acids. The V gene's germline CDR1 is SGHTA and CDR2 FQGNSA. V dropped 1 base and J dropped 2 bases, with 17 bases sitting between them. CDR3 sequence: CASSLDLASGANYGYTF. In DNA form, the CDR3 reads TGTGCCAGCAGCTTAGACCTGGCGTCTGGGGCCAACTATGGCTACACCTTC.

The chain has TRBV18 and TRBJ2-1; TRBD2 matches at 8 bases. The germline CDR1 and CDR2 sequences are KGHSH and LQKENI. This CDR3 comprises 14 residues. V was clipped by 4 bases and J by 4 bases; unmatched bases: 3. The CDR3 bases are TGTGCCAGCTCACTACTAGCGGAGTACAATGAGCAGTTCTTC. Translation gives CASSLLAEYNEQFF.

This sequence joins TRBV3-1 (or the pseudogene TRBV3-2) and TRBJ1-2, with TRBD1 matching 9 bases. The CDR3 has 18 amino acids. Germline V CDR1 and CDR2: LGHDT, YNNKEL (reference sequence). Trimming took 4 bases from V and 8 from J; bases not matched to a gene: 20. This CDR3 reads CASSPSGHEGQGNLGYTF. The DNA of the CDR3 is TGTGCCAGCAGCCCTTCCGGACATGAGGGACAGGGAAACCTCGGCTACACCTTC.

V gene TRBV11-2 combines with J gene TRBJ1-2; 7 bases are shared with TRBD1. Germline V gives CDR1 SGHAT, CDR2 FQNNGV. V gave up 4 bases and J gave up 4 bases; unmatched junction bases: 9. The CDR3 contains 15 residues. In DNA, the CDR3 is TGTGCCAGCAGCTCGCCGGGACAGCCACTCTATGGCTACACCTTC. Its translation: CASSSPGQPLYGYTF. The full variable domain, in which reference TRBV11-2 and TRBJ1-2 provide the parts outside the CDR3, is EAGVAQSPRYKIIEKRQSVAFWCNPISGHATLYWYQQILGQGPKLLIQFQNNGVVDDSQLPKDRFSAERLKGVDSTLKIQPAKLEDSAVYLCASSSPGQPLYGYTFGSGTRLTVV.

The J gene is TRBJ1-1, the V gene TRBV5-4, with unresolved D. Trimming pared 2 bases from V and 2 bases from J, leaving 7 bases between. CDR1 and CDR2 (germline): SGHNT, YYREEE (reference sequence). The CDR3 contains 13 residues. CDR3 nucleotide sequence: TGTGCCAGCAGCTTCGGGGAAAACACTGAAGCTTTCTTT. Translated: CASSFGENTEAFF.

The CDR3 spells CASSASSTSGSMGQETQYF. In DNA, the CDR3 is TGCGCCAGCAGCGCGTCATCGACTAGCGGGAGTATGGGGCAAGAGACCCAGTACTTC. The gene calls are TRBV5-1 and TRBJ2-5; 12 bases agree with TRBD2. Germline CDR1 and CDR2: SGHRS and YFSETQ. The V and J ends lost 4 bases and 2 bases, in that order; junction bases with no gene match: 15. CDR3 length: 19 amino acids.

The J gene is TRBJ1-2, the V gene TRBV4-3; TRBD1 might be the D (6 bases). The CDR3 runs to 14 residues. V lost 2 bases and J lost 6, with 13 bases in between. CDR1 and CDR2 (germline): LGHNA, YSLEER. The CDR3 region has the DNA TGCGCCAGCAGCCAAACGAGGACAGACAATGGCTACACCTTC. Protein: CASSQTRTDNGYTF.

The chain is built from TRBV4-1 and TRBJ2-7; 10 bases map to TRBD1. The germline CDR1 and CDR2 sequences are MGHRA and YSYEKL. There are 15 residues in the CDR3. The V gene end was trimmed by 2 bases and the J gene end by 3 bases; junction bases not matched to a gene: 4. The CDR3 DNA reads as TGCGCCAGCAGCCAATGGGGACAGGGGAACTACGAGCAGTACTTC. Its protein is CASSQWGQGNYEQYF.